What follows are 16 T cell receptor beta chains derived from one specimen sequenced in a study of beta chain features in type 1 diabetes. The study reverse transcribed the entire isolated RNA, so it sequenced expressed TCRB transcripts. Assay used: immunoSEQ multiplex PCR; TCRdb lists only in-frame clones, some missing. The repertoire consists of 200,000 to 300,000 clones, with 25% to 30% occurring once and the leading ten covering about 3.9%. Sequencing used central memory CD4+ T cells from blood. The receptor set was obtained from a man aged 30-40 years in good health.

This sequence joins TRBV30 and TRBJ2-7; D unresolved. Trimming took off 3 bases at V and 2 bases at J, with 14 bases between the two ends. The CDR3 is 14 amino acids. From germline, CDR1 is GTSNPN and CDR2 SVGIG (reference sequence). The CDR3 DNA reads TGTGCCTGGAGCGACAAGCGTCTACCCTACGAGCAGTACTTC. Protein sequence: CAWSDKRLPYEQYF.

Of note for this clone: Other DNA sequences in the sample encode the same CDR3. This sequence joins TRBV7-9 and TRBJ2-7; D perhaps matches TRBD2 (6 bases). V was cut by 1 base and J by 3 bases, with 7 bases left in between. The CDR3 consists of 13 residues. In germline, CDR1 is SEHNR, CDR2 FQNEAQ (reference sequence). CDR3 sequence (DNA): TGTGCCAGCAGCTTAGAGGGAGGCTACGAGCAGTACTTC. This translates into CASSLEGGYEQYF.

The V and J genes are TRBV29-1 and TRBJ2-7; 9 bases map to TRBD1. The CDR3 consists of 13 residues. Germline trimming cut 4 bases from V and 4 bases from J; bases unmatched to any gene: 5. The germline CDR1 and CDR2 sequences are SQVTM and ANQGSEA. The CDR3 protein is CSVAGTGLYEQYF. As DNA, the CDR3 is TGCAGCGTTGCCGGGACAGGGCTTTACGAGCAGTACTTC.

DNA for the CDR3: TGTGCCATCAGTGAGGGGGGGACAGGGTCTGACGAGCAGTACTTC. This encodes CAISEGGTGSDEQYF. This chain connects TRBV10-3 to TRBJ2-7, with 9 bases matching TRBD1. CDR3 size: 15 residues. Per germline, CDR1 ENHRY and CDR2 SYGVKD. V lost 2 bases to trimming and J lost 5 bases; unmatched junction nucleotides: 7.

The sample holds a few counts of this clone. The J gene is TRBJ2-7, the V gene TRBV2; 12 bases agree with TRBD1. Per germline, CDR1 SNHLY and CDR2 FYNNEI. CDR3 length equals 15 residues. V lost 6 bases and J lost 2; bases outside the gene matches: 5. As DNA, the CDR3 is TGTGCCAGCAGCGCGGGACAGGGGGCCCCCTACGAGCAGTACTTC. It is translated as CASSAGQGAPYEQYF.

The chain recombines TRBV7-2 with TRBJ1-6, with D unresolved. The CDR3 is 15 residues long. Germline loops: CDR1 SGHTA, CDR2 FQGNSA. The germline V and J ends were trimmed by 1 base and 8 bases, with 12 bases remaining between them. The CDR3, as DNA: TGTGCCAGCAGCTTAGATGTCCGGGGAGATTCACCCCTCCACTTT. Translating gives CASSLDVRGDSPLHF.

The genes are TRBV9 and TRBJ2-3; possible D gene TRBD1, 5 bases. Germline V CDR1 and CDR2: SGDLS, YYNGEE. Trimming removed 4 bases from V and 0 bases from J, with 12 bases in between. The CDR3 is 15 amino acids. The chain's CDR3 is CASSPPGISTDTQYF. Written as DNA, the CDR3 is TGTGCCAGCAGCCCCCCAGGGATAAGCACAGATACGCAGTATTTT.

The V and J genes are TRBV5-1 and TRBJ2-1; 8 nucleotides line up with TRBD1. With V trimmed by 4 bases and J by 6 bases, 6 bases remained unmatched. The CDR3 has 14 amino acids. Germline values: CDR1 SGHRS, CDR2 YFSETQ. The CDR3 DNA follows: TGCGCCAGCAGCCCGGGACAGGACCCCAATGAGCAGTTCTTC. Translated, it gives CASSPGQDPNEQFF.

V usage is TRBV29-1 and J usage is TRBJ1-1; 10 bases line up with TRBD1. The CDR3 runs 12 residues. Germline V gives CDR1 SQVTM, CDR2 ANQGSEA. J was trimmed by 7 bases and V by 6 bases; bases with no gene match: 5. This chain's CDR3 is CSVDRGSREAFF. CDR3 DNA: TGCAGCGTGGACAGGGGGTCCCGTGAAGCTTTCTTT.

The sample holds a few counts of this clone. V is TRBV7-9 and J is TRBJ2-1, with D maybe TRBD2 (5 bases). Trimming removed 3 bases at V and 9 bases at J, with 30 bases between. The CDR3 contains 19 residues. Per germline, CDR1 SEHNR and CDR2 FQNEAQ (reference sequence). The CDR3 is CASSFQPGIGRAHWLEQFF. The CDR3 DNA follows: TGTGCCAGCAGCTTTCAGCCGGGGATAGGTCGGGCTCACTGGCTTGAGCAGTTCTTC.

The CDR3 sequence: CASSLGGEGEQFF. The CDR3 coding sequence is TGCGCCAGCAGCTTGGGAGGGGAAGGTGAGCAGTTCTTC. V gene TRBV5-1 combines with J gene TRBJ2-1; possibly TRBD1 or TRBD2 for D (5 bases each). CDR3 length: 13 residues. V was cut by 0 bases and J by 9 bases, with 10 bases left in between. Germline V gene sequence: CDR1 SGHRS, CDR2 YFSETQ.

A word on this clone: Other DNA sequences in this specimen translate into the identical CDR3. This chain links TRBV20-1 with TRBJ2-7; perhaps TRBD1 as D (6 bases). With 7 bases removed from V and 4 bases from J, the gap between germline ends came to 11 bases. CDR1 is DFQATT and CDR2 is SNEGSKA in the germline V gene (reference sequence). The CDR3 loop spans 11 amino acids. The CDR3 DNA reads as TGCAGTGTTGGGGGCCTGTACGAGCAGTACTTC. This gives the protein CSVGGLYEQYF.

The V and J genes are TRBV10-3 and TRBJ1-2; TRBD1 agrees at 7 bases. Germline CDR1 reads ENHRY; CDR2 reads SYGVKD. This CDR3 contains 15 residues. With V trimmed by 0 bases and J by 2 bases, 3 bases remained unmatched. The chain's CDR3 is CAISESTGTNYGYTF. The CDR3 nucleotides read TGTGCCATCAGTGAGTCGACAGGGACCAACTATGGCTACACCTTC.

The chain links TRBV6-5 to TRBJ2-3; unclear D gene. V was clipped by 6 bases and J by 6 bases, with 16 bases between them. Germline CDR1 is MNHEY and CDR2 is SVGAGI. The CDR3 is 14 amino acids. This CDR3 reads CASSNVRHTDTQYF. As DNA, the CDR3 is TGTGCCAGCAGCAACGTCCGCCACACGGATACGCAGTATTTT.

The chain couples TRBV10-1 to TRBJ2-1; 8 nucleotides line up with TRBD1. V lost 4 bases to trimming and J lost 4 bases; unmatched junction nucleotides: 9. This CDR3 region has 16 residues. Germline lookup yields CDR1 WNHNN and CDR2 SYGVQD (reference sequence). The CDR3 nucleotides read TGCGCCAGCAGTGGGGGGACAGGAAGGAGGTACAATGAGCAGTTCTTC. Translating gives CASSGGTGRRYNEQFF.

The chain couples TRBV29-1 to TRBJ2-3; tentatively, D is TRBD1 (6 bases). Germline V lookup: CDR1 SQVTM, CDR2 ANQGSEA. The V end was cut by 7 bases, the J end by 3 bases, with 14 bases between. The CDR3 loop spans 13 amino acids. CDR3 sequence reads: CSAAQGMTDTQYF. The CDR3, as DNA: TGCAGCGCGGCACAGGGTATGACAGATACGCAGTATTTT.